The entry that follows covers one T cell receptor (beta chain) sequence. This sample was taken from a study of blood T cell repertoires in COVID-19. Background on the study: PBMCs, B-cell-depleted T cells, or T cells provided the cDNA or gDNA that made up the material.

Per the original data handling: The authors estimated nucleated cell counts from reference gene primer amplification. Data came from immunoSEQ multiplex PCR; TCRdb stores just in-frame clones and leaves some out. V and J calls plus clone size are reproduced from that table; the DNA served to infer D and trimming. The table includes approximately 180,000 clones, roughly 80% detected once. J was trimmed by 8 bases and V by 0 bases; bases with no gene match: 9. CDR3 length equals 15 residues. Germline loops: CDR1 SGHKS, CDR2 YYEKEE (reference sequence). Seattle cases were enrolled at active infection and followed longitudinally.

The sequencing input was peripheral blood. V and J are TRBV5-5 and TRBJ2-3, with 7 positions matching TRBD2. The TCR sequence derives from a woman older than 75 with COVID-19, enrolled during active disease. CDR3 bases: TGTGCCAGCAGCTTGGCCGGGAGGCTTGGAGTTACGCAGTATTTT. This gives the protein CASSLAGRLGVTQYF. The full variable domain, rest sourced from reference TRBV5-5 and TRBJ2-3, is DAGVTQSPTHLIKTRGQQVTLRCSPISGHKSVSWYQQVLGQGPQFIFQYYEKEERGRGNFPDRFSARQFPNYSSELNVNALLLGDSALYLCASSLAGRLGVTQYFGPGTRLTVL.